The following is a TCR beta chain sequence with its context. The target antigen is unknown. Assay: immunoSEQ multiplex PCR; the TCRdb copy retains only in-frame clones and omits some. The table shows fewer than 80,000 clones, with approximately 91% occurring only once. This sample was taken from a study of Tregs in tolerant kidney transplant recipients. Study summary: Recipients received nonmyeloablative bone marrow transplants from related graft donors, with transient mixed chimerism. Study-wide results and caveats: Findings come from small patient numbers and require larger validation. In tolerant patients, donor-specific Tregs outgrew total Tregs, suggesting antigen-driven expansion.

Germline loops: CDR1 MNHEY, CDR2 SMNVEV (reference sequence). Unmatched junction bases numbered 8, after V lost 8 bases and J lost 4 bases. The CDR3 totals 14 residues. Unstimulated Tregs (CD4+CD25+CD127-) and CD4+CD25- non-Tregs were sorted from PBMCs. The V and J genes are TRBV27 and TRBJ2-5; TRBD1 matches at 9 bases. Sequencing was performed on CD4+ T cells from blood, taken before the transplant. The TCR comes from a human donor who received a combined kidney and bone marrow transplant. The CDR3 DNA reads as TGTGCCAGCGGGTCTGGACAGGGGACAGAGACCCAGTACTTC. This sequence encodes CASGSGQGTETQYF.